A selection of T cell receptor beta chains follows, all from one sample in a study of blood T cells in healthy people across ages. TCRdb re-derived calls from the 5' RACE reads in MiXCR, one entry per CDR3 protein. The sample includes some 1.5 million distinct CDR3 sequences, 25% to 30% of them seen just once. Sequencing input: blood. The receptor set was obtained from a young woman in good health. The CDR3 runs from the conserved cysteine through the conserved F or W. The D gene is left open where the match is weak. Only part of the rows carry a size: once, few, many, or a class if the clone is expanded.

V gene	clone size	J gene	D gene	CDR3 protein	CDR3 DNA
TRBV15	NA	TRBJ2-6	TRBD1	CATSRGQGYLGSGANVLTF	TGTGCCACCAGCAGGGGACAGGGGTACCTTGGTTCTGGGGCCAACGTCCTGACTTTC
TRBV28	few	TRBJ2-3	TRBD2	CASSRRTSGGADTQYF	TGTGCCAGCAGTAGGCGGACTAGCGGGGGCGCAGATACGCAGTATTTT
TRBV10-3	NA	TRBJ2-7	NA	CAIRGMGSYEQYF	TGTGCCATCAGGGGGATGGGCTCCTACGAGCAGTACTTC
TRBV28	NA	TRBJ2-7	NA	CASGQGHFSAYEQYF	TGTGCCAGCGGCCAAGGGCACTTTTCCGCCTACGAGCAGTACTTC
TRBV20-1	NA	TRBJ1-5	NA	CSARDHAGNQPQHF	TGCAGTGCTAGAGATCACGCCGGTAATCAGCCCCAGCATTTT
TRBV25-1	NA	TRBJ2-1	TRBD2	CASSESERGRGNEQFF	TGTGCCAGCAGTGAATCGGAGCGGGGCCGGGGGAATGAGCAGTTCTTC
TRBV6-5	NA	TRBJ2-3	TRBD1	CASSSRDRGHTQYF	TGTGCCAGCAGTTCCCGGGACAGGGGCCATACGCAGTATTTT
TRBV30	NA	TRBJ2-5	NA	CAWSADPTLQETQYF	TGTGCCTGGAGTGCGGACCCTACCCTTCAAGAGACCCAGTACTTC
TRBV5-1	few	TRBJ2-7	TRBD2	CASSSGLAGRGYEQYF	TGCGCCAGCAGCTCAGGACTAGCGGGAAGGGGCTACGAGCAGTACTTC
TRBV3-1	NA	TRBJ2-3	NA	CASYAADTQYF	TGTGCCAGCTACGCCGCAGATACGCAGTATTTT
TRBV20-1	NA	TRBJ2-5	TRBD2	CSVRAGEETQYF	TGCAGTGTTAGGGCGGGGGAAGAGACCCAGTACTTC
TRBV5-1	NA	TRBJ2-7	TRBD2	CASSLGTSGVIFNHEQYF	TGCGCCAGCAGCTTGGGGACTAGCGGGGTGATATTTAACCACGAGCAGTACTTC
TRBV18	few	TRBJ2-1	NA	CASSLLPRTGGKVNEQFF	TGTGCCAGCTCACTGCTACCCCGGACTGGCGGGAAGGTCAATGAGCAGTTCTTC
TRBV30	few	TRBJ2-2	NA	CAWSEKDRTNTGELFF	TGTGCCTGGAGTGAAAAAGACAGGACCAACACCGGGGAGCTGTTTTTT
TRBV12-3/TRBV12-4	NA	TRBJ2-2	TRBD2	CASSWTSGRAGEQFF	TGTGCCAGCAGTTGGACTAGCGGGAGAGCCGGGGAGCAGTTTTTT
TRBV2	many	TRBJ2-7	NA	CASRIQGMYF	TGTGCCAGCAGGATACAGGGAATGTACTTC
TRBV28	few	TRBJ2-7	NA	CASSPSWRGGYNEQYF	TGTGCCAGCAGTCCCTCCTGGCGGGGAGGCTACAATGAGCAGTACTTC
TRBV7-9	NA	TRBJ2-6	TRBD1	CASSLTGKTGANVLTF	TGTGCCAGCAGCCTGACAGGGAAAACTGGGGCCAACGTCCTGACTTTC
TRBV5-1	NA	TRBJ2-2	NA	CASSLDQGNTGELFF	TGCGCCAGCAGCTTGGATCAGGGGAACACCGGGGAGCTGTTTTTT
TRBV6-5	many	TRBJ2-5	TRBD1	CASTHSQGEQYF	TGTGCCAGCACCCACTCCCAGGGGGAGCAGTACTTC
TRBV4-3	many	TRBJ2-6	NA	CASSQDLRGANVLTF	TGCGCCAGCAGCCAAGATTTAAGGGGGGCCAACGTCCTGACTTTC
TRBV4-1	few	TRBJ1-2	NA	CASSQGRGPYGYTF	TGCGCCAGCAGCCAAGGTAGGGGACCCTATGGCTACACCTTC
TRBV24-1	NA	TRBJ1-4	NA	CATIVERKKVNEKLFF	TGTGCCACCATCGTGGAGAGGAAGAAGGTTAATGAAAAACTGTTTTTT
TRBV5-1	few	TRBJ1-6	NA	CASSLDRRRSPLHF	TGCGCCAGCAGCTTGGACAGGAGAAGGTCACCCCTCCACTTT
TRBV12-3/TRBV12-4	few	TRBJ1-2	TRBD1	CASSFRGLGYGYTF	TGTGCCAGCAGTTTCAGGGGGCTTGGCTATGGCTACACCTTC
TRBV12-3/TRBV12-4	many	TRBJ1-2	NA	CASSLAQGGGYTF	TGTGCCAGCAGTTTGGCCCAGGGAGGAGGCTACACCTTC
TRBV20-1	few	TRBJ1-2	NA	CGLGFFYGYTF	TGCGGTTTGGGATTTTTCTATGGCTACACCTTC
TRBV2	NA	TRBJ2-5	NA	CASSEFEETQYF	TGTGCCAGCAGTGAATTCGAAGAGACCCAGTACTTC
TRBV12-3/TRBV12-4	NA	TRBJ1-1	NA	CASVGGPDTEAFF	TGTGCCAGCGTTGGAGGGCCCGACACTGAAGCTTTCTTT
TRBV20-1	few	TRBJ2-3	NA	CSARRGGTDTQYF	TGCAGTGCTAGACGGGGTGGCACAGATACGCAGTATTTT
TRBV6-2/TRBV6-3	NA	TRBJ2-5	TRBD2	CASSYSSRLAGERETQYF	TGTGCCAGCAGTTACTCGAGCCGACTAGCGGGGGAACGGGAGACCCAGTACTTC
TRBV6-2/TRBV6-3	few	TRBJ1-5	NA	CATGTGLWPQHF	TGTGCCACCGGAACAGGGTTGTGGCCCCAGCATTTT
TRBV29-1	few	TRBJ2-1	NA	CSVEEHYRYNEQFF	TGCAGCGTTGAAGAGCACTACAGGTACAATGAGCAGTTCTTC
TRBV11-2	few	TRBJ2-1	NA	CASSLETGDEQFF	TGTGCCAGCAGCTTAGAAACCGGGGATGAGCAGTTCTTC
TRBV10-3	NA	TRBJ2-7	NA	CAISESIGDSGEQYF	TGTGCCATCAGTGAGTCGATTGGAGACTCTGGCGAGCAGTACTTC
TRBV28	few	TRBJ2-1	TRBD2	CASSSGTSGGGGQFF	TGTGCCAGCAGTTCCGGGACTAGCGGGGGAGGAGGGCAGTTCTTC
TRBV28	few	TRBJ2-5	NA	CASSLGHLRETQYF	TGTGCCAGCAGTCTGGGACATCTCCGGGAGACCCAGTACTTC
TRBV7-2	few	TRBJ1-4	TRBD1	CASSQNRGRSEKLFF	TGTGCCAGCAGCCAAAACAGGGGACGGTCTGAAAAACTGTTTTTT
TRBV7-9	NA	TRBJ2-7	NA	CASSLTLVEGEQYF	TGTGCCAGCAGCTTAACATTAGTAGAGGGCGAGCAGTACTTC
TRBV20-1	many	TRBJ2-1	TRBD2	CSGEGLVGDEQFF	TGCAGTGGGGAGGGACTAGTCGGAGATGAGCAGTTCTTC
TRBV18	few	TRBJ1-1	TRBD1	CASSPTGGAAEAFF	TGTGCCAGCTCCCCAACAGGGGGCGCGGCTGAAGCTTTCTTT
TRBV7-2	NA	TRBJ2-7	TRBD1	CASGGQGLYEQYF	TGTGCCAGCGGCGGACAGGGGCTCTACGAGCAGTACTTC
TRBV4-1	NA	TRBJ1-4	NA	CASSQVQQGPGVGGGEKLFF	TGCGCCAGTAGCCAAGTCCAACAGGGCCCAGGGGTCGGAGGTGGTGAAAAACTGTTTTTT